This is a list of T cell receptor beta chains from one sample in a study of T cells in Graves' hyperthyroidism and ophthalmopathy. TCRdb ran MiXCR on the multiplex PCR reads and lists one entry per CDR3 protein. The data contain 550,000 to 700,000 distinct CDR3 sequences, about 45% of them singletons. Material for sequencing was peripheral blood or thyroid tissue (not recorded which). These receptors originate from an adult woman with Graves' disease, either hyperthyroidism or ophthalmopathy (not recorded which). Each CDR3 is given with its conserved first and last residue. A D gene is named only where the DNA matches it firmly. Clone size is not always given. Where it is, it says once, few, many or a class for expanded clones.

many TRBJ1-1 TRBV7-9 TRBD1 TGTGCCAGCAGCAGGACAGGGGGCTTGGGCACTGAAGCTTTCTTT CASSRTGGLGTEAFF
many TRBJ1-6 TRBV7-2 - TGTGCCAGCAGCTTAGTGCAGTCACCCCTCCACTTT CASSLVQSPLHF
- TRBJ1-2 TRBV7-2 TRBD1 TGTGCCAGCAGCAAGGGTACAGGGGCGAACGGCTACACCTTC CASSKGTGANGYTF
- TRBJ1-5 TRBV11-2 TRBD1 TGTGCCAGCAGCTCGGTGACAGGGGAAAGCAATCAGCCCCAGCATTTT CASSSVTGESNQPQHF
- TRBJ2-5 TRBV20-1 - TGCAGTGCTAGAGATATCTTTCAAGAGACCCAGTACTTC CSARDIFQETQYF
- TRBJ1-1 TRBV6-2/TRBV6-3 TRBD1 TGTGCCAGCAGTTCGACAGGGGACTTGAACACTGAAGCTTTCTTT CASSSTGDLNTEAFF
- TRBJ1-2 TRBV12-3/TRBV12-4 TRBD1 TGTGCCAGCAGTCTATTACAGACAGGGACTTCCTATGGCTACACCTTC CASSLLQTGTSYGYTF
many TRBJ1-2 TRBV27 - TGTGCCAGCAGTCTTAGCATTTCCGATGGCTACACCTTC CASSLSISDGYTF
- TRBJ2-5 TRBV2 TRBD1 TGTGCCAGCAGTGACGGACAGGGTTGGAAGACCCAGTACTTC CASSDGQGWKTQYF
many TRBJ2-6 TRBV7-9 - TGTGCCAGCAGCAGAGACTCCGGGACACCAGGTGACTCTGGGGCCAACGTCCTGACTTTC CASSRDSGTPGDSGANVLTF
- TRBJ1-6 TRBV25-1 - TGTGCCAGCAGTGCGCCGGACAATTCACCCCTCCACTTT CASSAPDNSPLHF
- TRBJ1-4 TRBV20-1 TRBD1 TGCAGTGCTCCAAGGACAGGGACTAATGAAAAACTGTTTTTT CSAPRTGTNEKLFF
- TRBJ1-1 TRBV2 TRBD1 TGTGCCAGCACCTACAGGGGAGGTAGGAACACTGAAGCTTTCTTT CASTYRGGRNTEAFF
few TRBJ1-2 TRBV7-2 TRBD1 TGTGCCAGCAGCTTGGACAGGGATGGGAGAGGCGGCTACACCTTC CASSLDRDGRGGYTF
few TRBJ1-4 TRBV25-1 TRBD1 TGTGCCAGCAGTGCCCTAGACAGGGAGTCCGAAAAACTGTTTTTT CASSALDRESEKLFF